Below, 28 T cell receptor beta chains from the same sample are listed, as sequenced in a study of graft-versus-host responses after intestinal transplantation listed by TCRdb under 2021. No antigens are known for them. The sample's time point label is to be understood as: cells obtained before transplantation from donor or recipient. Library preparation was by the immunoSEQ multiplex PCR assay. TCRdb took this table from immuneACCESS and kept in-frame rearrangements with V and J called. Such tables lack part of the clones; where checked against another copy, unresolved V genes explain under half of the gap, and the rest is unexplained. Here the sample has about 120,000 clones; 85% to 95% occur a single time. The ten largest clones capture 3% to 4% of the sample. The sample was unstimulated CD8+ T cells sorted from spleen or lymph node cells, taken before intestinal transplant. Receptors originate from a human donor who received an intestinal transplant.

The genes are TRBV13 and TRBJ2-1, with TRBD1 matching 7 bases. J was trimmed by 4 bases and V by 5 bases; bases with no gene match: 8. The germline V gene has CDR1 PRHDT and CDR2 FYEKMQ (reference sequence). This CDR3 is 15 amino acids long. The CDR3 sequence: CASSQGQRAYNEQFF. As DNA, the CDR3 is TGTGCCAGCAGCCAGGGACAGAGAGCATACAATGAGCAGTTCTTC.

The chain combines TRBV13 with TRBJ2-7; D is possibly TRBD1 (5 bases). Germline V gene sequence: CDR1 PRHDT, CDR2 FYEKMQ (reference sequence). The CDR3 is 14 residues long. The V and J ends lost 5 bases and 3 bases respectively, with 14 bases between them. In DNA, the CDR3 is TGTGCCAGCAGCAGTGGACGGCAGGGCTACGAGCAGTACTTC. Translated: CASSSGRQGYEQYF.

This chain joins TRBV30 and TRBJ2-7; 8 positions match TRBD1. The CDR3 runs 14 residues. CDR1 and CDR2 (germline): GTSNPN, SVGIG (reference sequence). Losses at the gene ends were 1 base for V and 1 base for J; bases not matched to a gene: 3. CDR3 bases: TGTGCCTGGAGTGGCACAGGGGGATCCTACGAGCAGTACTTC. It translates to CAWSGTGGSYEQYF.

The chain carries TRBV28 and TRBJ2-1, with TRBD2 as a possible D gene (6 bases). CDR3 size: 13 residues. The germline V gene encodes CDR1 MDHEN and CDR2 SYDVKM. V lost 7 bases, J lost 5 bases, and 12 bases lay in between. The chain's CDR3 is CASILAGNNEQFF. The CDR3 DNA reads TGTGCCAGCATACTAGCAGGAAACAATGAGCAGTTCTTC.

This clone was detected once. The chain is built from TRBV15 and TRBJ1-5; D not certain. The V gene's germline CDR1 is LNHNV and CDR2 YYDKDF (reference sequence). CDR3 length: 14 residues. V was clipped by 1 base and J by 5 bases, with 9 bases between them. In DNA, the CDR3 is TGTGCCACCAGCAGAGTAGGCTACGATCAGCCCCAGCATTTT. It specifies CATSRVGYDQPQHF.

V usage is TRBV5-6 and J usage is TRBJ2-1; weak D call: TRBD2 (5 bases). Trimming stripped 4 bases from V and 4 bases from J, with 15 bases between. The germline V gene encodes CDR1 SGHDT and CDR2 YYEEEE. The CDR3 runs to 15 residues. The CDR3 region has the DNA TGTGCCAGCAGCATCGAACCCAGCGGATACAATGAGCAGTTCTTC. It encodes CASSIEPSGYNEQFF.

The count of this clone is one. CDR3 sequence (DNA): TGCGCCAGCAGCTCTACGGGGACAGGGGGATTGCTGGCTGAAGCTTTCTTT. Translation gives CASSSTGTGGLLAEAFF. The chain recombines TRBV5-1 with TRBJ1-1; TRBD1 matches at 11 bases. The germline V gene has CDR1 SGHRS and CDR2 YFSETQ. CDR3 size: 17 residues. V dropped 3 bases and J dropped 6; count of bases not matched to a gene: 13.

V usage is TRBV27 and J usage is TRBJ2-4; no reliable D call. V lost 7 bases and J lost 0, with 7 bases in between. Germline CDR1 is MNHEY and CDR2 is SMNVEV (reference sequence). This CDR3 has 13 residues. The CDR3 reads CASTDPAKNIQYF. CDR3 DNA: TGTGCCAGCACCGACCCAGCCAAAAACATTCAGTACTTC.

The chain couples TRBV27 to TRBJ2-7; D call uncertain. Germline CDR1 and CDR2: MNHEY and SMNVEV (reference sequence). The length of the CDR3 is 14 residues. Trimming pared 8 bases from V and 3 bases from J, leaving 17 bases between. The CDR3 here is CASSFRANIYEQYF. DNA of the CDR3: TGTGCCAGCTCGTTTAGGGCCAACATCTACGAGCAGTACTTC.

The rearrangement joins TRBV5-6 to TRBJ1-2, with no clear D. The CDR3 is 17 residues long. Germline CDR1 and CDR2: SGHDT and YYEEEE. The V end lost 2 bases, the J end lost 2 bases, and 19 bases lay between the germline ends. CDR3 nucleotides: TGTGCCAGCAGCTTTGGGCAGGTCCCCAACTTAAACTATGGCTACACCTTC. Translated, it gives CASSFGQVPNLNYGYTF.

The V and J genes are TRBV4-3 and TRBJ2-5; D remains ambiguous. The CDR3 runs 13 residues. Germline CDR1 reads LGHNA; CDR2 reads YSLEER. V was shortened by 4 bases and J by 3 bases, with 9 bases between the two germline ends. The CDR3, as DNA: TGCGCCAGCAGCCCCCGGACCAAAGAGACCCAGTACTTC. Encoded protein: CASSPRTKETQYF.

The rearrangement uses TRBV4-3 and TRBJ1-2, with no clear D. CDR1 and CDR2 (germline): LGHNA, YSLEER. The length of the CDR3 is 14 residues. Trimming removed 5 bases from V and 4 bases from J, with 14 bases in between. In DNA, the CDR3 is TGCGCCAGCAGCGTAGTAGGGCTAGGCTATGGCTACACCTTC. Its translation: CASSVVGLGYGYTF.

The chain is built from TRBV5-4 and TRBJ2-5, with TRBD1 matching over 7 bases. The J call is uncertain, as TRBJ2-7 better fits the DNA end. The CDR3 sequence is 14 residues long. The germline V gene has CDR1 SGHNT and CDR2 YYREEE (reference sequence). As DNA, the CDR3 is TGTGCCAGCAGCCAGGGGGTGGGGGACTACGAGCAGTACTTC. It encodes CASSQGVGDYEQYF.

The V gene is TRBV4-1, the J gene TRBJ2-7; TRBD2 matches at 8 bases. The CDR3 consists of 14 residues. Germline V lookup: CDR1 MGHRA, CDR2 YSYEKL. Unmatched junction bases numbered 10, after V lost 7 bases and J lost 5 bases. The CDR3 sequence is CASKVGRAGDEQYF. CDR3 DNA sequence: TGCGCCAGCAAAGTCGGGAGGGCCGGGGACGAGCAGTACTTC.

The chain has TRBV9 and TRBJ2-7, with D possibly TRBD2 on 6 matching bases. Per germline, CDR1 SGDLS and CDR2 YYNGEE. The CDR3 extends over 18 amino acids. The germline V and J ends were trimmed by 0 bases and 3 bases, with 22 bases remaining between them. CDR3: CASSVEWLAETRCYEQYF. CDR3 sequence (DNA): TGTGCCAGCAGCGTAGAGTGGTTGGCCGAGACTAGATGCTACGAGCAGTACTTC.

The gene calls are TRBV4-2 and TRBJ2-7, with 8 bases aligning to TRBD2. This CDR3 has 15 residues. Germline CDR1 reads LGHNA; CDR2 reads YNFKEQ. V lost 1 base, J lost 3 bases, and 5 bases stayed unmatched. CDR3 bases: TGTGCCAGCAGCCAAGGTCGGGAGGGCGGCTACGAGCAGTACTTC. Protein: CASSQGREGGYEQYF.

V gene TRBV6-5 combines with J gene TRBJ2-7, with 7 nucleotides matching TRBD2. The CDR3 is 15 residues long. V trimming: 0 bases; J trimming: 4 bases; junction bases outside the gene matches: 6. The germline CDR1 and CDR2 sequences are MNHEY and SVGAGI. The CDR3 coding sequence is TGTGCCAGCAGTTACTCGATTAGCGGGTTTTACGAGCAGTACTTC. Residues: CASSYSISGFYEQYF.

The chain links TRBV13 to TRBJ1-4, with a tentative D call TRBD1 (5 bases). The CDR3 runs to 15 residues. Trimming took 5 bases from V and 5 from J, leaving 15 bases between them. Per germline, CDR1 PRHDT and CDR2 FYEKMQ (reference sequence). CDR3 coding DNA: TGTGCCAGCAGCCAGGAAGGACACCTAAATGAAAAACTGTTTTTT. It encodes CASSQEGHLNEKLFF.

V gene TRBV7-3 combines with J gene TRBJ2-7, with D hard to call. CDR1 SGHTA and CDR2 FQGTGA come from the germline V gene. Trimming pared 2 bases from V and 2 bases from J, leaving 13 bases between. The CDR3 extends over 15 amino acids. CDR3 coding DNA: TGTGCCAGCAGCTTAGGTGACGGGCCTGCCTACGAGCAGTACTTC. This gives the protein CASSLGDGPAYEQYF.

V gene TRBV19 combines with J gene TRBJ1-3; no clear D gene. Trimming left V 8 bases short and J 2 bases short, with 7 bases between. In germline, CDR1 is LNHDA, CDR2 SQIVND (reference sequence). This CDR3 spans 12 amino acids. The CDR3 sequence: CASGRTGNTIYF. CDR3 sequence (DNA): TGTGCCAGTGGGAGGACTGGAAACACCATATATTTT. The full variable domain, its missing parts supplied by reference TRBV19 and TRBJ1-3, is DGGITQSPKYLFRKEGQNVTLSCEQNLNHDAMYWYRQDPGQGLRLIYYSQIVNDFQKGDIAEGYSVSREKKESFPLTVTSAQKNPTAFYLCASGRTGNTIYFGEGSWLTVV.

The chain links TRBV13 to TRBJ2-3; 10 nucleotides match TRBD2. V lost 0 bases and J lost 3; bases outside the gene matches: 3. The length of the CDR3 is 16 residues. Germline lookup yields CDR1 PRHDT and CDR2 FYEKMQ (reference sequence). The CDR3 here is CASSLGTAGGTDTQYF. The CDR3 DNA follows: TGTGCCAGCAGCTTAGGGACAGCGGGGGGGACAGATACGCAGTATTTT.

The chain has TRBV4-3 and TRBJ2-1; D gene uncertain. Germline V gene sequence: CDR1 LGHNA, CDR2 YSLEER. The CDR3 has 15 amino acids. The germline V and J ends were trimmed by 0 bases and 5 bases, with 11 bases remaining between them. The CDR3 DNA reads as TGCGCCAGCAGCCAAGACCGGTTCCGGAACAATGAGCAGTTCTTC. Translating gives CASSQDRFRNNEQFF.

The J gene is TRBJ2-6, the V gene TRBV5-6; no clear D gene. CDR1 SGHDT and CDR2 YYEEEE come from the germline V gene. This CDR3 spans 18 amino acids. With 0 bases removed from V and 0 bases from J, the gap between germline ends came to 13 bases. The CDR3 DNA follows: TGTGCCAGCAGCTTGGTAGGGAACCGATTCTCTGGGGCCAACGTCCTGACTTTC. This encodes CASSLVGNRFSGANVLTF.

Worth noting for this clone: One end of the junction varies from germline; a read error may be responsible. CDR3 loop: CAGSNRDSLGVYNEQFF. DNA for the CDR3: TGTGCCGGCAGTAACCGGGACTCCCTAGGGGTATACAATGAGCAGTTCTTC. V is TRBV25-1 and J is TRBJ2-1; tentative D call: TRBD2 (6 bases). CDR3 length: 17 residues. Germline CDR1 and CDR2: MGHDK and SYGVNS.

This sequence joins TRBV7-6 and TRBJ2-5, with D perhaps assigned TRBD1 or TRBD2 (5 bases each). Germline lookup yields CDR1 SGHVS and CDR2 FNYEAQ. V lost 5 bases and J lost 2, with 12 bases in between. The CDR3 extends over 14 amino acids. The CDR3 DNA reads as TGTGCCAGCAGCCATGGGACCTCGCAAGAGACCCAGTACTTC. It yields the protein CASSHGTSQETQYF.

The chain recombines TRBV19 with TRBJ2-7; 10 bases agree with TRBD2. Germline V CDR1 and CDR2: LNHDA, SQIVND (reference sequence). Trimming removed 6 bases from V and 1 base from J; junction bases left unmatched: 6. This CDR3 comprises 15 residues. The CDR3 region has the DNA TGTGCCAGTAGCGGTGGGACTAGCGTTTCCTACGAGCAGTACTTC. This translates into CASSGGTSVSYEQYF.

The V and J genes are TRBV13 and TRBJ2-7; D remains ambiguous. Trimming stripped 0 bases from V and 3 bases from J, with 3 bases between. The CDR3 is 12 residues long. The V gene's germline CDR1 is PRHDT and CDR2 FYEKMQ (reference sequence). CDR3 DNA: TGTGCCAGCAGCTTAGGGGGCTACGAGCAGTACTTC. As protein: CASSLGGYEQYF.

This clone was detected only a few times. The chain recombines TRBV28 with TRBJ1-3, with 7 bases matching TRBD1. From germline, CDR1 is MDHEN and CDR2 SYDVKM. The CDR3 is 15 residues long. The V gene end was trimmed by 6 bases and the J gene end by 4 bases; junction bases not matched to a gene: 9. The CDR3 DNA follows: TGTGCCAGCAGGATGAAGGGGGCATCAGGAAACACCATATATTTT. Translated: CASRMKGASGNTIYF.